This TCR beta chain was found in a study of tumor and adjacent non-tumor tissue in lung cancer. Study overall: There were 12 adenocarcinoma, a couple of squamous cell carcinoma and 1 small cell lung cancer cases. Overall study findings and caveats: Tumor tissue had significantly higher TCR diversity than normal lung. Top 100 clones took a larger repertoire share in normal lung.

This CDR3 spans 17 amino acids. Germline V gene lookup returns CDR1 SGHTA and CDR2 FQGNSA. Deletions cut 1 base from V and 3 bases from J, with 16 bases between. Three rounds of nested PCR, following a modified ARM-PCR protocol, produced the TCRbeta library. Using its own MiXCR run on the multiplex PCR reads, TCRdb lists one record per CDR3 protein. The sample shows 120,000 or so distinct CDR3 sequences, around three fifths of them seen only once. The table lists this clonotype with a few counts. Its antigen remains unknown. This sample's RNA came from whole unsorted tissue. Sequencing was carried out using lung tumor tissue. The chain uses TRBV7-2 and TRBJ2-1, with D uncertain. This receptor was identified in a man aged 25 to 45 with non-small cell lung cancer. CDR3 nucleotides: TGTGCCAGCAGCTTAGTAGGGTCGGTAGGTATCTACAATGAGCAGTTCTTC. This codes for CASSLVGSVGIYNEQFF.